These 20 T cell receptor beta chains were all obtained from the same sample, sequenced in a study of control samples from healthy donors and cancer patients. Assay used: immunoSEQ multiplex PCR; TCRdb lists only in-frame clones, some missing. There are some 51,000 clones in the sample; 88% occur only once, and around 3.8% lies in the top ten. The sample consisted of blood. The receptors originated from a man aged 45-65 years in good health.

This chain links TRBV4-1 with TRBJ2-5; 15 nucleotides match TRBD2. Trimming cost V 4 bases and J 4 bases; bases outside gene matches: 7. This CDR3 region has 17 residues. Germline V gene sequence: CDR1 MGHRA, CDR2 YSYEKL. CDR3 region: CASSPGLAGGGGETQYF. The CDR3 nucleotides are TGCGCCAGCAGCCCGGGACTAGCGGGAGGAGGGGGAGAGACCCAGTACTTC.

The rearrangement uses TRBV28 and TRBJ2-5, with D possibly matching TRBD2 (5 bases). CDR1 MDHEN and CDR2 SYDVKM come from the germline V gene. The V end lost 3 bases, the J end lost 0 bases, and 11 bases lay between the germline ends. CDR3 length: 15 amino acids. The CDR3 DNA is TGTGCCAGCAGTTTGGGAGTCGGCTACCAAGAGACCCAGTACTTC. Its translation: CASSLGVGYQETQYF.

The rearrangement joins TRBV29-1 to TRBJ2-3; possible D gene TRBD2, 5 bases. The V gene's germline CDR1 is SQVTM and CDR2 ANQGSEA. Trimming stripped 6 bases from V and 0 bases from J, with 13 bases between. The CDR3 totals 14 residues. The CDR3 sequence is CSVTGGGSTDTQYF. CDR3 DNA sequence: TGCAGCGTGACGGGTGGAGGAAGCACAGATACGCAGTATTTT.

The chain links TRBV28 to TRBJ2-1; TRBD1 matches 7 bases. This CDR3 contains 15 residues. CDR1 is MDHEN, CDR2 SYDVKM, per germline. The V segment lost 5 bases and the J segment 0 bases; nucleotides outside the gene matches: 4. The CDR3 here is CASSPTGHSYNEQFF. The CDR3 DNA reads as TGTGCCAGCAGTCCGACAGGGCACTCCTACAATGAGCAGTTCTTC.

The chain is built from TRBV5-1 and TRBJ1-2; 8 bases agree with TRBD1. From germline, CDR1 is SGHRS and CDR2 YFSETQ. V lost 3 bases, J lost 4 bases, and 8 bases stayed unmatched. This CDR3 has 15 amino acids. The CDR3 DNA reads TGCGCCAGCAGCTACGGGGACAGGCCCCTCTATGGCTACACCTTC. Its protein is CASSYGDRPLYGYTF.

This clone has only one observation. The rearrangement links TRBV21-1 to TRBJ2-1; the DNA was not compared with TRBD2, the D call given in the table. TRBV21-1 is annotated as a pseudogene. The CDR3 is made up of 17 amino acids. CDR3 residues: CASSKKHFYGRDHEQFF. The DNA for the CDR3 is TGTGCCAGCAGCAAAAAGCACTTTTACGGGAGAGATCATGAGCAGTTCTTC.

The CDR3 nucleotides are TGCGCCAGCAGCCAAAGCAGGGAAACTGAAGCTTTCTTT. It specifies CASSQSRETEAFF. This chain connects TRBV4-1 to TRBJ1-1, with TRBD1 as a possible D gene (5 bases). V was shortened by 2 bases and J by 5 bases, with 9 bases between the two germline ends. This CDR3 contains 13 residues. CDR1 and CDR2 (germline): MGHRA, YSYEKL.

The table lists this clone with a count of one. The chain employs TRBV28 and TRBJ2-7; 7 positions agree with TRBD1. Looked up from germline, CDR1 is MDHEN and CDR2 is SYDVKM. The V and J ends lost 10 bases and 5 bases, in that order; junction bases with no gene match: 5. The CDR3 consists of 11 residues. The CDR3 here is CAIRQGDEQYF. CDR3 nucleotides: TGTGCCATCCGACAGGGAGACGAGCAGTACTTC.

The chain is built from TRBV28 and TRBJ2-3, with 10 bases matching TRBD1. The V gene end was trimmed by 10 bases and the J gene end by 4 bases; junction bases not matched to a gene: 5. This CDR3 spans 13 amino acids. Germline-derived CDR1 and CDR2 are MDHEN and SYDVKM. The CDR3 protein is CAIGTGVPDTQYF. The CDR3 region has the DNA TGTGCCATCGGGACAGGGGTCCCAGATACGCAGTATTTT.

V is TRBV18 and J is TRBJ2-4; D uncertain. The CDR3 contains 14 residues. From germline, CDR1 is KGHSH and CDR2 LQKENI. With 6 bases removed from V and 8 bases from J, the gap between germline ends came to 17 bases. As DNA, the CDR3 is TGTGCCAGCTCCCCGACTCCGACTTCTTACATTCAGTACTTC. Its translation: CASSPTPTSYIQYF.

The genes are TRBV5-1 and TRBJ2-7, with D tentatively TRBD2 (5 bases). The CDR3 extends over 12 amino acids. Trimming removed 4 bases at V and 2 bases at J, with 7 bases between. Per germline, CDR1 SGHRS and CDR2 YFSETQ. In DNA, the CDR3 is TGCGCCAGCAGCGAGGGAGCCTACGAGCAGTACTTC. It translates to CASSEGAYEQYF.

CDR3 coding DNA: TGTGCCATTATGACAGGGACGTACGAGCAGTACTTC. Translated: CAIMTGTYEQYF. The V call is TRBV10-3, the J call TRBJ2-7; TRBD1 matches at 7 bases. V shed 9 bases and J 4 bases; nucleotides not matched to a gene: 6. Germline V gives CDR1 ENHRY, CDR2 SYGVKD. The CDR3 sequence is 12 residues long.

This chain connects TRBV6-2 or TRBV6-3 to TRBJ2-7; D might be TRBD2 (5 bases). The germline V gene encodes CDR1 MNHEY and CDR2 SVGEGT. The CDR3 runs 16 residues. Trimming took 0 bases from V and 5 from J, leaving 17 bases between them. CDR3 DNA sequence: TGTGCCAGCAGTTACTCGAGGGCCCCCTTAGCTCACGAGCAGTACTTC. The encoded protein is CASSYSRAPLAHEQYF.

The V and J genes are TRBV6-2 or TRBV6-3 and TRBJ2-3; either TRBD1 or TRBD2 may supply D (7 bases each). The CDR3 length is 16 residues. The ends were cut back, 5 bases at V and 2 bases at J, with 17 bases in the middle. CDR1 MNHEY and CDR2 SVGEGT come from the germline V gene. The CDR3 sequence is CASSRGGQTYTDTQYF. For the CDR3, the DNA is TGTGCCAGCAGTCGCGGGGGACAGACCTACACAGATACGCAGTATTTT.

The chain joins TRBV10-3 to TRBJ1-1, with TRBD1 as a possible D gene (5 bases). The CDR3 covers 13 residues. Germline CDR1 reads ENHRY; CDR2 reads SYGVKD. Trimming shortened V by 0 bases and J by 8 bases, and 10 bases separated the two germline ends. In DNA form, the CDR3 reads TGTGCCATCAGTGAGTCCCGGGACGGCGAAGCTTTCTTT. Its protein is CAISESRDGEAFF.

This clone was found once. This chain joins TRBV6-5 and TRBJ1-3; D remains ambiguous. CDR3 length: 12 residues. Per germline, CDR1 MNHEY and CDR2 SVGAGI. V shed 6 bases and J shed 7 bases, with 10 bases lying between them. CDR3 bases: TGTGCCAGCAGAACGCAGAGGAACACCATATATTTT. Its translation: CASRTQRNTIYF.

The chain is built from TRBV21-1 and TRBJ2-7; the table names TRBD2, a call not compared with the DNA. TRBV21-1 is a documented pseudogene. The CDR3 totals 15 residues. This CDR3 reads CASSKGLAGTDEQYF. For the CDR3, the DNA is TGTGCCAGCAGCAAAGGTCTAGCGGGCACTGACGAGCAGTACTTC.

CDR3 in amino acids: CASRPPGQGNQPQHF. DNA of the CDR3: TGTGCCAGCAGACCTCCCGGACAGGGCAATCAGCCCCAGCATTTT. The V and J genes are TRBV6-5 and TRBJ1-5; 7 bases are shared with TRBD1. The CDR3 loop spans 15 amino acids. The V gene end was trimmed by 6 bases and the J gene end by 2 bases; junction bases not matched to a gene: 7. The V gene's germline CDR1 is MNHEY and CDR2 SVGAGI.

The chain employs TRBV5-1 and TRBJ2-7, with 9 bases that match TRBD1. The germline V gene encodes CDR1 SGHRS and CDR2 YFSETQ. The CDR3 sequence is 16 residues long. Trimming removed 4 bases from V and 2 bases from J; junction bases left unmatched: 10. The CDR3 spells CASSPIPGTGTYEQYF. For the CDR3, the DNA is TGCGCCAGCAGCCCCATCCCTGGGACAGGGACCTACGAGCAGTACTTC.

The chain couples TRBV10-3 to TRBJ2-7; 13 nucleotides line up with TRBD2. J was trimmed by 2 bases and V by 0 bases; bases with no gene match: 7. There are 18 residues in the CDR3. Germline V gene sequence: CDR1 ENHRY, CDR2 SYGVKD. CDR3 loop: CAISESSWGLAGTYEQYF. CDR3 DNA sequence: TGTGCCATCAGTGAGTCCTCTTGGGGACTAGCGGGGACCTACGAGCAGTACTTC.